The rows below give T cell receptor beta chains drawn from one sample of a study of T cells in Graves' hyperthyroidism and ophthalmopathy. In TCRdb, the multiplex PCR reads were re-called with MiXCR into one record per CDR3 protein. The repertoire holds about 400,000 distinct CDR3 sequences, with over 10% as singletons. The sample taken for sequencing was blood. The origin of the receptors is a woman younger than 35 with Graves' hyperthyroidism. The CDR3 runs from the conserved cysteine through the conserved F or W. Fields, in order: D gene, clone size, V gene, J gene, CDR3 protein, CDR3 DNA. D genes are given only for firm matches. Expanded clones get a size class; other rows say once, few or many, or leave the size out.

NA	many	TRBV12-3/TRBV12-4	TRBJ1-2	CASSFSYGYTF	TGTGCCAGCAGTTTTAGCTACGGCTACACCTTC
TRBD1	NA	TRBV11-2	TRBJ1-1	CASSLQGGVTEAFF	TGTGCCAGCAGCTTGCAGGGGGGAGTCACTGAAGCTTTCTTT
NA	many	TRBV9	TRBJ2-5	CASSVWIGETQYF	TGTGCCAGCAGCGTGTGGATAGGAGAGACCCAGTACTTC
NA	many	TRBV7-2	TRBJ2-1	CASSSLINNEQFF	TGTGCCAGCAGCTCCTTGATAAACAATGAGCAGTTCTTC
NA	many	TRBV7-9	TRBJ1-1	CASSFGGQNTEAFF	TGTGCCAGCAGCTTCGGGGGGCAAAACACTGAAGCTTTCTTT
NA	NA	TRBV20-1	TRBJ2-5	CSATDRGETQYF	TGCAGTGCTACGGACAGAGGAGAGACCCAGTACTTC
NA	many	TRBV7-9	TRBJ2-3	CASAGRGAVTDTQYF	TGTGCCAGCGCTGGGAGAGGGGCCGTCACAGATACGCAGTATTTT
NA	NA	TRBV9	TRBJ2-1	CASSGRQYNEQFF	TGTGCCAGCAGCGGAAGACAATACAATGAGCAGTTCTTC
NA	many	TRBV6-2/TRBV6-3	TRBJ2-5	CASSRKTGGTGQETQYF	TGTGCCAGCAGTCGAAAGACTGGCGGGACTGGCCAAGAGACCCAGTACTTC
TRBD1	many	TRBV11-2	TRBJ2-7	CASSLDGGQKTDEQYF	TGTGCCAGCAGCTTAGATGGGGGACAGAAGACCGACGAGCAGTACTTC
TRBD1	many	TRBV20-1	TRBJ2-7	CSADWDSSYEQYF	TGCAGTGCGGATTGGGACAGCTCCTACGAGCAGTACTTC
TRBD2	few	TRBV5-1	TRBJ2-1	CASSYSGGAGNEQFF	TGCGCCAGCAGCTATAGCGGGGGCGCCGGGAATGAGCAGTTCTTC
NA	many	TRBV7-9	TRBJ1-1	CASSLGQPFYTEAFF	TGTGCCAGCAGCTTAGGACAGCCTTTTTACACTGAAGCTTTCTTT
NA	few	TRBV5-6	TRBJ1-6	CASKKGESYNSPLHF	TGTGCCAGCAAGAAGGGGGAGTCCTATAATTCACCCCTCCACTTT
TRBD2	many	TRBV14	TRBJ2-7	CASSQDWGGSYEQYF	TGTGCCAGCAGCCAAGATTGGGGCGGGAGCTACGAGCAGTACTTC
TRBD1	many	TRBV28	TRBJ1-1	CASSPEGRDRGTEAFF	TGTGCCAGCAGTCCTGAGGGTAGGGACAGGGGGACTGAAGCTTTCTTT
NA	many	TRBV6-6	TRBJ2-2	CASSYMRSTGELFF	TGTGCCAGCAGTTACATGCGGTCCACCGGGGAGCTGTTTTTT
TRBD1	many	TRBV28	TRBJ1-2	CASVTRDRITNYGYTF	TGTGCCAGCGTCACCCGGGACAGGATCACTAACTATGGCTACACCTTC
NA	once	TRBV11-3	TRBJ1-1	CASSPSGLNTEAFF	TGTGCCAGCAGCCCCTCGGGGTTGAACACTGAAGCTTTCTTT
NA	once	TRBV6-4	TRBJ2-3	CASSDSPGGTDTQYF	TGTGCCAGCAGTGACTCCCCGGGCGGCACAGATACGCAGTATTTT
TRBD2	NA	TRBV20-1	TRBJ2-7	CSANPGLGIDEQYF	TGCAGTGCAAACCCGGGACTAGGAATCGACGAGCAGTACTTC
NA	NA	TRBV10-3	TRBJ1-5	CAIGVGSNQPQHF	TGTGCCATCGGGGTAGGGAGCAATCAGCCCCAGCATTTT
TRBD1	NA	TRBV19	TRBJ2-7	CASSTDRGDEQYF	TGTGCCAGTAGTACGGACAGGGGCGACGAGCAGTACTTC
NA	few	TRBV19	TRBJ2-1	CASSMGNEQFF	TGTGCCAGTAGTATGGGCAATGAGCAGTTCTTC
NA	few	TRBV20-1	TRBJ2-7	CSARGHTRGEQYF	TGCAGTGCTAGAGGACATACTAGGGGCGAGCAGTACTTC
NA	few	TRBV20-1	TRBJ1-2	CSAPAGGEANYGYTF	TGCAGTGCCCCAGCGGGGGGAGAGGCTAACTATGGCTACACCTTC
NA	many	TRBV28	TRBJ2-7	CASSPGVKNF	TGTGCCAGCAGTCCCGGGGTGAAGAACTTC
TRBD1	many	TRBV28	TRBJ1-2	CASSWGQINYGYTF	TGTGCCAGCAGTTGGGGACAGATTAACTATGGCTACACCTTC
NA	many	TRBV5-1	TRBJ2-3	CASSLGGEEDTQYF	TGCGCCAGCAGCTTGGGCGGGGAGGAGGATACGCAGTATTTT
TRBD2	many	TRBV6-2/TRBV6-3	TRBJ2-4	CASSYLAGGKNIQYF	TGTGCCAGCAGTTACCTAGCGGGAGGCAAAAACATTCAGTACTTC
NA	many	TRBV24-1	TRBJ2-3	CATSDFGAGDTQYF	TGTGCCACCAGTGATTTTGGAGCGGGAGATACGCAGTATTTT
NA	many	TRBV7-9	TRBJ1-6	CASSLGVSRSAANSPLHF	TGTGCCAGCAGCTTAGGGGTTTCCCGCTCGGCGGCAAATTCACCCCTCCACTTT
TRBD1	many	TRBV5-6	TRBJ2-7	CASSLPRDSYYEQYF	TGTGCCAGCAGCTTGCCCCGGGACAGTTACTACGAGCAGTACTTC
NA	many	TRBV6-2/TRBV6-3	TRBJ2-1	CASRLARTGSYNEQFF	TGTGCCAGCAGACTAGCCCGAACGGGCTCCTACAATGAGCAGTTCTTC
TRBD1	many	TRBV20-1	TRBJ2-1	CSAQSGTGGNTYNEQFF	TGCAGTGCTCAGAGCGGGACAGGGGGTAATACCTACAATGAGCAGTTCTTC
NA	many	TRBV12-3/TRBV12-4	TRBJ1-5	CASSLGGRERQGYQPQHF	TGTGCCAGCAGTTTAGGCGGCAGGGAGCGGCAGGGGTATCAGCCCCAGCATTTT
NA	many	TRBV27	TRBJ1-2	CASSLSWGVGNGYTF	TGTGCCAGCAGTTTATCGTGGGGAGTAGGGAATGGCTACACCTTC
TRBD2	few	TRBV20-1	TRBJ2-3	CSLQGQIAGYSTDTQYF	TGCAGCCTACAAGGCCAAATAGCGGGCTACAGCACAGATACGCAGTATTTT
NA	many	TRBV2	TRBJ2-5	CASSGEGAGETQYF	TGTGCCAGCAGTGGTGAGGGAGCCGGCGAGACCCAGTACTTC
TRBD1	many	TRBV7-8	TRBJ1-1	CASSSQGPARDSEAFF	TGTGCCAGCAGCTCCCAAGGCCCCGCCAGGGACAGTGAAGCTTTCTTT
NA	many	TRBV6-1	TRBJ2-2	CASSPVQGFGGELFF	TGTGCCAGCAGCCCAGTACAGGGATTCGGCGGGGAGCTGTTTTTT
NA	NA	TRBV18	TRBJ2-1	CASSPPSQASYNEQFF	TGTGCCAGCTCACCACCGAGCCAAGCCTCCTACAATGAGCAGTTCTTC
TRBD2	NA	TRBV18	TRBJ2-1	CASSPISLAGGPYNEQFF	TGTGCCAGCTCACCAATTTCCCTAGCGGGGGGGCCCTACAATGAGCAGTTCTTC
NA	many	TRBV2	TRBJ2-1	CASRGTGNSYNEQFF	TGTGCCAGCAGAGGAACAGGGAACTCCTACAATGAGCAGTTCTTC
NA	many	TRBV11-3	TRBJ1-6	CASSLEVNSPLHF	TGTGCCAGCAGCTTAGAGGTTAATTCACCCCTCCACTTT
NA	many	TRBV12-3/TRBV12-4	TRBJ2-7	CASSIDRSYEQYF	TGTGCCAGCAGTATTGACAGATCCTACGAGCAGTACTTC
NA	NA	TRBV27	TRBJ1-6	CASSFRVGVNNSPLHF	TGTGCCAGCAGTTTTCGGGTGGGGGTGAATAATTCACCCCTCCACTTT
NA	many	TRBV30	TRBJ2-3	CAWSGVGGDTQYF	TGTGCCTGGAGTGGCGTGGGAGGAGATACGCAGTATTTT
TRBD2	many	TRBV2	TRBJ2-2	CASRTFSGRAGGELFF	TGTGCCAGCAGAACCTTTAGCGGGAGGGCCGGCGGGGAGCTGTTTTTT
TRBD1	many	TRBV6-2/TRBV6-3	TRBJ1-5	CASGRQGSNQPQHF	TGTGCCAGCGGAAGACAGGGATCCAATCAGCCCCAGCATTTT
NA	NA	TRBV19	TRBJ2-5	CASSIVGFGETQYF	TGTGCCAGTAGTATAGTTGGCTTTGGAGAGACCCAGTACTTC
NA	NA	TRBV20-1	TRBJ1-5	CSARVDRNQPRHF	TGCAGTGCTAGAGTCGACAGAAATCAGCCCCGGCATTTT
NA	once	TRBV28	TRBJ2-1	CASSLLRKGSYNEQFF	TGTGCCAGCAGTTTACTTCGGAAGGGCTCCTACAATGAGCAGTTCTTC
TRBD1	many	TRBV3-1	TRBJ1-4	CASSHLGQGSEKLFF	TGTGCCAGCAGCCACCTCGGACAGGGTAGTGAAAAACTGTTTTTT